This is a list of T cell receptor beta chains from one sample in a study of monozygotic twins with inflammatory bowel disease. TCRdb reprocessed the 5' RACE reads; each CDR3 protein has one entry and no DNA is given. The sample has just over 300,000 distinct CDR3 sequences; the top ten hold 5.6%. The sequenced sample consisted of blood. All receptors come from a human donor with ulcerative colitis or Crohn's disease, or a healthy co-twin of an affected twin (not recorded which). The CDR3 runs from the conserved cysteine through the conserved F or W.

J	length	V	CDR3
TRBJ1-1	14	TRBV12-3/TRBV12-4	CASTPQGRRTEAFF
TRBJ2-2	15	TRBV3-1	CASSPTGLNTGELFF
TRBJ1-2	13	TRBV12-3/TRBV12-4	CASSSWTNYGYTF
TRBJ2-3	14	TRBV7-3	CASSLRAGADTQYF
TRBJ2-1	11	TRBV20-1	CSARNGVEQFF
TRBJ2-7	15	TRBV20-1	CSARDFRQSSYEQYF
TRBJ1-1	14	TRBV6-1	CASRLDSKNTEAFF
TRBJ1-2	14	TRBV9	CASSLDTSSYSRTF
TRBJ1-2	15	TRBV14	CASSQDRGGPYGYTF
TRBJ2-3	16	TRBV13	CASSLIQASRTDTQYF
TRBJ2-7	15	TRBV7-2	CASSLQIAGAYEQYF
TRBJ2-6	16	TRBV28	CASSSEGPSGANVLTF
TRBJ1-5	14	TRBV27	CASSFSGGNQPQHF
TRBJ1-1	13	TRBV12-3/TRBV12-4	CASSPPGSFEAFF
TRBJ1-6	15	TRBV27	CASSPLLRDRAPLHF
TRBJ2-7	14	TRBV7-9	CASSFAWSSYEQYF
TRBJ1-3	16	TRBV7-8	CASSLAPAFSGNTIYF
TRBJ1-1	16	TRBV29-1	CSVLGGPDRANTEAFF
TRBJ1-1	18	TRBV11-1	CASSLNTGGVRKNTEAFF
TRBJ2-7	12	TRBV6-5	CASTGQSYEQYF
TRBJ2-3	14	TRBV6-6	CASRFGSSTDTQYF
TRBJ2-1	17	TRBV4-3	CASSQDPSGGSYNEQFF